This TCR beta chain was sequenced during a study of blood T cells in healthy people across ages. Broader study findings: Age advanced and TCR beta diversity per million T cells fell, roughly linearly. Aged donors had fewer naive CD4+ cells and lower diversity than long-lived donors.

This clonotype was picked up a small number of times. Antigen: not known. For the second PCR, which ran for about 7 to 11 cycles, a sample-barcoded 5' primer and a J-beta primer mix were used. Per sample, CDR3-containing paired-end reads numbered at least 2.5 million. TCRdb re-called the 5' RACE reads through MiXCR, storing one row per CDR3 protein. The data show 650,000 to 800,000 distinct CDR3 sequences, with roughly 44% seen just once and about 21% held by the top ten. The sample comprised blood. The TCR sequence derives from a man in his 60s in good health.

The CDR3 spells CASSEGTGVNSPLHF. CDR3 DNA sequence: TGTGCCAGCAGCGAAGGGACAGGGGTCAATTCACCCCTCCACTTT. The chain uses TRBV7-9 and TRBJ1-6, with 10 nucleotides matching TRBD1. The CDR3 contains 15 residues. The germline gives CDR1 SEHNR, CDR2 FQNEAQ (reference sequence). Trimming took 5 bases from V and 7 from J; bases not matched to a gene: 5.